The 28 T cell receptor beta chains in this list originate from one sample, sequenced in a study of blood T cell repertoires in COVID-19. The repertoire was sequenced with immunoSEQ multiplex PCR; TCRdb's copy has only in-frame clones and lacks some. This sample has under 150,000 clones, with around 86% found just once. The sample consisted of peripheral blood. The receptors were sampled from a man aged 50 to 60 with active COVID-19.

The V call is TRBV4-3, the J call TRBJ2-5; a possible D gene is TRBD1 (7 bases). V lost 5 bases and J 4 bases, leaving 23 bases between the germline ends. This CDR3 is 17 amino acids long. From germline, CDR1 is LGHNA and CDR2 YSLEER. The CDR3 DNA follows: TGCGCCAGCAGCACCGGAGCCCCGACAGGGCGGGGAGAGACCCAGTACTTC. It encodes CASSTGAPTGRGETQYF.

The chain joins TRBV11-3 to TRBJ1-1; 7 nucleotides agree with TRBD1. This CDR3 has 17 amino acids. V was clipped by 2 bases and J by 4 bases; unmatched bases: 13. The germline gives CDR1 SGHNT, CDR2 YENEEA. The CDR3 region is CASSLTVTGVRSTEAFF. CDR3 in DNA: TGTGCCAGCAGCTTAACCGTCACAGGGGTGAGGAGCACTGAAGCTTTCTTT.

The chain combines TRBV7-2 with TRBJ1-6, with no clear D. The V gene's germline CDR1 is SGHTA and CDR2 FQGNSA. Trimming shortened V by 0 bases and J by 13 bases, and 7 bases separated the two germline ends. CDR3 length equals 12 residues. DNA for the CDR3: TGTGCCAGCAGCTTAGCCCCCCTCCCCCTCCACTTT. Translation gives CASSLAPLPLHF.

The chain uses TRBV4-1 and TRBJ2-3, with unresolved D. The CDR3 totals 13 residues. V was pared by 0 bases and J by 6 bases, with 7 bases between. The germline V gene has CDR1 MGHRA and CDR2 YSYEKL. In nucleotides, the CDR3 is TGCGCCAGCAGCCAAGATGTCAGGGATACGCAGTATTTT. As protein: CASSQDVRDTQYF.

The J gene is TRBJ1-1, the V gene TRBV19; perhaps TRBD1 as D (5 bases). Germline V gene sequence: CDR1 LNHDA, CDR2 SQIVND (reference sequence). This CDR3 is 15 amino acids long. V was cut by 4 bases and J by 1 base, with 13 bases left in between. The CDR3 loop reads CASSNPGGGNTEAFF. CDR3 nucleotides: TGTGCCAGTAGTAACCCCGGGGGGGGGAACACTGAAGCTTTCTTT.

V gene TRBV6-1 combines with J gene TRBJ1-4, with 7 positions matching TRBD1. J lost 8 bases, V lost 2 bases, and 8 bases had no gene match. Germline V gene sequence: CDR1 MNHNS, CDR2 SASEGT. The CDR3 extends over 15 amino acids. CDR3 sequence (DNA): TGTGCCAGCAGTGAACCGACAGGGCCCGGAGAAAAACTGTTTTTT. It translates to CASSEPTGPGEKLFF.

This chain connects TRBV12-3 or TRBV12-4 to TRBJ1-3, with D perhaps matching TRBD1 (6 bases). CDR3 length: 13 amino acids. Trimming shortened V by 5 bases and J by 6 bases, and 11 bases separated the two germline ends. The CDR3 here is CASSPQGLNTIYF. CDR3 DNA: TGTGCCAGCAGTCCGCAGGGGTTAAACACCATATATTTT.

V usage is TRBV19 and J usage is TRBJ1-2, with D maybe TRBD1 (5 bases). CDR1 LNHDA and CDR2 SQIVND come from the germline V gene (reference sequence). The CDR3 is made up of 13 amino acids. Between the trimmed V and J ends, which lost 5 bases and 9 bases, there was a span of 16 bases. The CDR3 spells CASSPGGGYRYTF. The CDR3, as DNA: TGTGCCAGTAGTCCCGGGGGTGGATATCGCTACACCTTC.

This chain links TRBV7-2 with TRBJ1-5; the match to TRBD1 covers 8 bases. V gave up 4 bases and J gave up 6 bases; unmatched junction bases: 5. The germline V gene has CDR1 SGHTA and CDR2 FQGNSA. This CDR3 spans 14 amino acids. Here the CDR3 DNA reads TGTGCCAGCAGCTCGGACAGGGTTAGTCAGCCCCAGCATTTT. This sequence encodes CASSSDRVSQPQHF.

The rearrangement links TRBV2 to TRBJ1-1; D uncertain. The germline V gene encodes CDR1 SNHLY and CDR2 FYNNEI. V lost 3 bases to trimming and J lost 0 bases, with 8 bases between them. The CDR3 is made up of 14 amino acids. CDR3 loop: CASSEEPLNTEAFF. For the CDR3, the DNA is TGTGCCAGCAGTGAGGAGCCTTTGAACACTGAAGCTTTCTTT.

This clone has just a few counts. The chain uses TRBV5-1 and TRBJ2-5, with D tentatively TRBD2 (7 bases). This CDR3 has 15 residues. Trimming shortened V by 2 bases and J by 4 bases, and 15 bases separated the two germline ends. Germline V gives CDR1 SGHRS, CDR2 YFSETQ. The CDR3 protein is CASSFGRGLGETQYF. CDR3 bases: TGCGCCAGCAGCTTTGGGCGGGGGCTAGGAGAGACCCAGTACTTC.

The V and J genes are TRBV10-3 and TRBJ1-3, with D maybe TRBD1 (5 bases). This CDR3 contains 15 residues. V gave up 8 bases and J gave up 2 bases, with 16 bases separating them. Germline V gene data show CDR1 as ENHRY and CDR2 as SYGVKD. CDR3 nucleotide sequence: TGTGCCATCTCCCAACGGGGGGGGGCTGGAAACACCATATATTTT. Its protein is CAISQRGGAGNTIYF.

V and J are TRBV25-1 and TRBJ2-3; 7 bases agree with TRBD1. The CDR3 runs to 13 residues. The junction had 4 bases not matched to a gene; V was cut back by 8 bases and J by 2 bases. The germline CDR1 and CDR2 sequences are MGHDK and SYGVNS. The CDR3: CASGTAITDTQYF. CDR3 nucleotides: TGTGCCAGCGGGACAGCAATCACAGATACGCAGTATTTT.

This chain connects TRBV7-2 to TRBJ1-2; D is unclear. V dropped 2 bases and J dropped 3 bases, with 19 bases sitting between them. The CDR3 covers 17 residues. CDR1 and CDR2 (germline): SGHTA, FQGNSA. The DNA of the CDR3 is TGTGCCAGCAGCTTAAAAACAGTCTCCGGGAGGTACTATGGCTACACCTTC. Translating gives CASSLKTVSGRYYGYTF.

The rearrangement uses TRBV27 and TRBJ1-1; D might be TRBD1 (5 bases). The germline CDR1 and CDR2 sequences are MNHEY and SMNVEV (reference sequence). The CDR3 contains 16 residues. Deletions cut 8 bases from V and 1 base from J, with 20 bases between. CDR3 sequence reads: CASAIQAFNWNTEAFF. CDR3 sequence (DNA): TGTGCCAGCGCAATACAGGCATTTAACTGGAACACTGAAGCTTTCTTT.

The chain uses TRBV6-5 and TRBJ1-1; weak D call: TRBD1 (5 bases). Germline CDR1 MNHEY, CDR2 SVGAGI. V lost 6 bases and J 4 bases, leaving 12 bases between the germline ends. The CDR3 has 13 residues. The CDR3 spells CASSETDTTEAFF. CDR3 coding DNA: TGTGCCAGCAGCGAGACAGATACCACTGAAGCTTTCTTT.

This clone showed up just a few times. This rearrangement joins TRBV3-1 (or the pseudogene TRBV3-2) to TRBJ1-2; D is unresolved. Per germline, CDR1 LGHDT and CDR2 YNNKEL (reference sequence). The CDR3 loop spans 12 amino acids. V shed 0 bases and J shed 8 bases, with 7 bases lying between them. CDR3 in DNA: TGTGCCAGCAGCCAAGAGGCAATCGGCTACACCTTC. Translated: CASSQEAIGYTF.

V gene TRBV27 combines with J gene TRBJ1-5, with D uncertain. The CDR3 has 14 residues. The germline CDR1 and CDR2 sequences are MNHEY and SMNVEV (reference sequence). Trimming took off 3 bases at V and 0 bases at J, with 6 bases between the two ends. CDR3: CASSFENSNQPQHF. The CDR3 DNA reads TGTGCCAGCAGTTTCGAGAATAGCAATCAGCCCCAGCATTTT.

The chain uses TRBV3-1 (or the pseudogene TRBV3-2) and TRBJ2-3, with TRBD2 matching over 16 bases. Germline values: CDR1 LGHDT, CDR2 YNNKEL (reference sequence). J gave up 3 bases and V 4 bases, and 10 bases lay outside the gene matches. CDR3 length: 19 residues. The CDR3 DNA reads TGTGCCAGCAGCCCGTTCGGGACTAGCGGGGGGGCCGGAACAGATACGCAGTATTTT. Translating it yields CASSPFGTSGGAGTDTQYF.

This clone was picked up a small number of times. This chain uses TRBV7-8 with TRBJ1-2; possibly TRBD1 for D (6 bases). The CDR3 totals 16 residues. The germline gives CDR1 SGHVS, CDR2 FQNEAQ. V was pared by 5 bases and J by 7 bases, with 23 bases between. CDR3 protein: CASSLLGGAVVRGYTF. CDR3 coding DNA: TGTGCCAGCAGCCTCCTAGGGGGGGCGGTGGTACGTGGCTACACCTTC.

The CDR3 nucleotides are TGTGCCAGCAGCCAAGCTAGTACCATGTACGAGCAGTACTTC. This codes for CASSQASTMYEQYF. The gene calls are TRBV4-2 and TRBJ2-7; no reliable D call. In germline, CDR1 is LGHNA, CDR2 YNFKEQ. Trimming cost V 1 base and J 4 bases, with 11 bases left between them. The CDR3 is 14 amino acids.

The chain has TRBV3-1 (or the pseudogene TRBV3-2) and TRBJ2-1; a weak D match, TRBD2 (5 bases). Germline CDR1 is LGHDT and CDR2 is YNNKEL (reference sequence). This CDR3 spans 14 amino acids. V gave up 1 base and J gave up 6 bases, with 10 bases separating them. CDR3 sequence (DNA): TGTGCCAGCAGCCAAGGGACTCGTATCAATGAGCAGTTCTTC. Its translation: CASSQGTRINEQFF.

V gene TRBV5-1 combines with J gene TRBJ2-3; 7 bases align to TRBD2. The CDR3 is 14 amino acids. CDR1 and CDR2 (germline): SGHRS, YFSETQ. V shed 5 bases, J shed 1 base, and the junction held 4 bases outside the gene matches. CDR3 DNA: TGCGCCAGCAGTACAACTAGCGGCACAGATACGCAGTATTTT. Protein product: CASSTTSGTDTQYF.

The chain joins TRBV6-5 to TRBJ2-2, with TRBD1 identical over 8 bases. The V segment lost 6 bases and the J segment 1 base; nucleotides outside the gene matches: 4. The CDR3 is 15 amino acids. Germline CDR1 is MNHEY and CDR2 is SVGAGI. The CDR3 is CASRKGQGNTGELFF. In DNA, the CDR3 is TGTGCCAGCAGAAAAGGACAGGGGAACACCGGGGAGCTGTTTTTT.

At least ten counts were recorded for this clone. The chain couples TRBV6-2 or TRBV6-3 to TRBJ1-2, with 7 bases aligning to TRBD1. CDR3 length equals 15 residues. Germline CDR1 and CDR2: MNHEY and SVGEGT. V was pared by 2 bases and J by 4 bases, with 7 bases of the junction left unmatched. The CDR3 sequence: CASSYTGQTPYGYTF. The CDR3 DNA reads TGTGCCAGCAGTTACACGGGACAGACACCCTATGGCTACACCTTC.

This chain joins TRBV13 and TRBJ2-1, with 9 bases fitting TRBD2. The CDR3 runs to 17 residues. Germline CDR1 PRHDT, CDR2 FYEKMQ (reference sequence). The junction had 12 bases not matched to a gene; V was cut back by 5 bases and J by 4 bases. CDR3 nucleotides: TGTGCCAGCAGCCCAGGGGCGGGGGGGCCGAGGTACAATGAGCAGTTCTTC. Protein product: CASSPGAGGPRYNEQFF.

The chain links TRBV3-1 (or the pseudogene TRBV3-2) to TRBJ2-2, with 7 bases fitting TRBD2. V gave up 3 bases and J gave up 3 bases; unmatched junction bases: 4. The CDR3 consists of 15 residues. Germline V gene data show CDR1 as LGHDT and CDR2 as YNNKEL (reference sequence). As DNA, the CDR3 is TGTGCCAGCAGCCAGGGACTACCCGACACCGGGGAGCTGTTTTTT. Translation gives CASSQGLPDTGELFF.

The chain carries TRBV5-1 and TRBJ2-5; D is perhaps TRBD1 (5 bases). Trimming took 0 bases from V and 6 from J, leaving 12 bases between them. The CDR3 has 14 residues. Germline CDR1 and CDR2: SGHRS and YFSETQ. The CDR3 spells CASSLGQGSQTQYF. CDR3 in DNA: TGCGCCAGCAGCTTGGGCCAGGGTAGTCAGACCCAGTACTTC.